This T cell receptor beta chain was obtained from a study of control samples from healthy donors and cancer patients. The germline V gene encodes CDR1 GTSNPN and CDR2 SVGIG (reference sequence). The CDR3 extends over 15 amino acids. The V end was cut by 1 base, the J end by 1 base, with 11 bases between. Generated by immunoSEQ multiplex PCR, the TCRdb table keeps only in-frame clones and is missing some. The data contain 90,000 to 100,000 clones, roughly four fifths of them seen just once; the ten biggest clones take up about 2%. The sequencing sample was made of blood. The sequence was collected from a man in his 60s in good health. This chain joins TRBV30 and TRBJ1-5; a possible D gene is TRBD1 (5 bases). The CDR3 reads CAWSEGVVSNQPQHF. The CDR3 DNA reads as TGTGCCTGGAGTGAAGGGGTGGTCAGCAATCAGCCCCAGCATTTT.